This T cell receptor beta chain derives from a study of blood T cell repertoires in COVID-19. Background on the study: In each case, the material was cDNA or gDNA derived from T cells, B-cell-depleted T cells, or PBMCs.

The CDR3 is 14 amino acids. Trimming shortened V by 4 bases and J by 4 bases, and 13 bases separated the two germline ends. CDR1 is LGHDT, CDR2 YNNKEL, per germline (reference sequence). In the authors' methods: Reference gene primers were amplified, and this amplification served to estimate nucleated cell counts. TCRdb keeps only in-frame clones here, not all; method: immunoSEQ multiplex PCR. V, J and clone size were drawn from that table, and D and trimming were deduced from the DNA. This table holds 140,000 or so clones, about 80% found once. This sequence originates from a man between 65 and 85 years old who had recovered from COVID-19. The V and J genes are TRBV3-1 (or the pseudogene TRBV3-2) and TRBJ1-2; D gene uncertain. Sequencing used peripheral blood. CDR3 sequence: CASSPSGLLYGYTF. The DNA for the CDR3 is TGTGCCAGCAGCCCTTCAGGACTGCTCTATGGCTACACCTTC.